This T cell receptor (beta chain) stems from a study of cytomegalovirus exposure and HLA in healthy donors. Study-level background: One earlier analysis, a look at 200 million or so T cells, found approximately 120 million unique TCR beta sequences. HLA-typed donors contributed around 85 million unique TCRs, which were held in an early data release.

Study findings and constraints: By a later analysis, the bulk of CMV-associated TCR beta chains appeared HLA-restricted. In vitro, three CMV-associated chains proved specific for CMV antigens.

About this clone itself: The target antigen is unknown.

The PCR ran on 60 Vbeta and 13 Jbeta primers. Sequencing was performed with immunoSEQ multiplex PCR; in TCRdb, only in-frame clones are kept and a portion is missing. The data show 150,000 to 200,000 clones, roughly 76% seen once. Germline V gene sequence: CDR1 LNHDA, CDR2 SQIVND (reference sequence). Trimming cost V 2 bases and J 4 bases, with 20 bases left between them. This CDR3 contains 18 residues. This chain uses TRBV19 with TRBJ2-2, with a weak D call TRBD2 (6 bases). Sequenced material: PBMCs. The clonotype originates from a woman between 18 and 29 years old in good health and CMV-seropositive. The CDR3 DNA is TGTGCCAGTAGTATATTGGGTAGCGGACTACCCGGCACCGGGGAGCTGTTTTTT. It specifies CASSILGSGLPGTGELFF.